Below, 15 T cell receptor beta chains from the same sample are listed, as sequenced in a study of T cell responses to AZD1222 COVID-19 vaccine. Produced via immunoSEQ multiplex PCR; TCRdb's table is partial and in-frame only. The sample yields around 130,000 clones, roughly 88% seen once. Sample: peripheral blood, taken on day 0 of AZD1222 vaccination. The receptors derive from an adult in good health.

The CDR3 bases are TGCGCCAGCAGCCAAGGGTCCAACCCAGATACGCAGTATTTT. Encoded protein: CASSQGSNPDTQYF. The gene calls are TRBV4-3 and TRBJ2-3, with D unclear. The CDR3 spans 14 residues. V was cut by 1 base and J by 4 bases, with 9 bases left in between. CDR1 and CDR2 (germline): LGHNA, YSLEER.

This clone was counted between two and nine times. The CDR3 loop reads CASSLPGRYQPQHF. DNA for the CDR3: TGTGCCAGTAGTTTACCGGGTCGATATCAGCCCCAGCATTTT. The V gene is TRBV19, the J gene TRBJ1-5; D uncertain. The ends were cut back, 5 bases at V and 5 bases at J, with 13 bases in the middle. This CDR3 has 14 residues. Germline lookup yields CDR1 LNHDA and CDR2 SQIVND (reference sequence). The variable domain in full, completed from reference TRBV19 and TRBJ1-5, reads DGGITQSPKYLFRKEGQNVTLSCEQNLNHDAMYWYRQDPGQGLRLIYYSQIVNDFQKGDIAEGYSVSREKKESFPLTVTSAQKNPTAFYLCASSLPGRYQPQHFGDGTRLSIL.

This chain uses TRBV18 with TRBJ2-7, with 9 bases that match TRBD2. CDR1 is KGHSH, CDR2 LQKENI, per germline. The CDR3 sequence is 15 residues long. Losses at the gene ends were 3 bases for V and 3 bases for J; bases not matched to a gene: 6. CDR3 region: CASSPTTSGDYEQYF. Written as DNA, the CDR3 is TGTGCCAGCTCACCCACGACTAGCGGCGACTACGAGCAGTACTTC. Full variable domain (missing parts from reference TRBV18 and TRBJ2-7): NAGVMQNPRHLVRRRGQEARLRCSPMKGHSHVYWYRQLPEEGLKFMVYLQKENIIDESGMPKERFSAEFPKEGPSILRIQQVVRGDSAAYFCASSPTTSGDYEQYFGPGTRLTVT.

This clone was observed a single time. This chain links TRBV5-1 with TRBJ1-1, with D possibly matching TRBD1 (5 bases). The germline gives CDR1 SGHRS, CDR2 YFSETQ. The CDR3 is made up of 16 amino acids. V lost 5 bases, J lost 10 bases, and 27 bases lay in between. The CDR3 DNA is TGCGCCAGCAGTCTTTCTCTCGGGGCAGCCCAAGAGGGAGCTTTCTTT. This codes for CASSLSLGAAQEGAFF.

The CDR3 sequence is CSVEVTTPDTQYF. As DNA, the CDR3 is TGCAGCGTTGAAGTTACGACACCCGATACGCAGTATTTT. This chain uses TRBV29-1 with TRBJ2-3, with D uncertain. The germline V and J ends were trimmed by 1 base and 6 bases, with 11 bases remaining between them. Germline CDR1 reads SQVTM; CDR2 reads ANQGSEA. The CDR3 has 13 residues.

This rearrangement joins TRBV14 to TRBJ2-7; D might be TRBD2 (5 bases). This CDR3 has 15 amino acids. Germline CDR1 is SGHDN and CDR2 is FVKESK. V was cut by 4 bases and J by 8 bases, with 21 bases left in between. As DNA, the CDR3 is TGTGCCAGCAGCCTCGGACGAGGGCCTTCATTAAAGCAGTACTTC. Amino acid sequence: CASSLGRGPSLKQYF.

The rearrangement links TRBV28 to TRBJ2-3; no firm D call. Germline-derived CDR1 and CDR2 are MDHEN and SYDVKM. Trimming shortened V by 2 bases and J by 2 bases, and 8 bases separated the two germline ends. The CDR3 loop spans 14 amino acids. CDR3 residues: CASSLDRNTDTQYF. The DNA of the CDR3 is TGTGCCAGCAGTTTAGACCGAAACACAGATACGCAGTATTTT.

V gene TRBV7-2 combines with J gene TRBJ2-5; no clear D. Trimming removed 6 bases from V and 0 bases from J, with 11 bases in between. The CDR3 is made up of 14 amino acids. Germline loops: CDR1 SGHTA, CDR2 FQGNSA. As DNA, the CDR3 is TGTGCCAGCAGGTACTCAGTTTACCAAGAGACCCAGTACTTC. Translating it yields CASRYSVYQETQYF.

V is TRBV7-2 and J is TRBJ2-3, with D perhaps matching TRBD1 (6 bases). The CDR3 is 14 residues long. V dropped 5 bases and J dropped 5 bases, with 14 bases sitting between them. From germline, CDR1 is SGHTA and CDR2 FQGNSA. CDR3 sequence: CASSHPTGGDTQYF. CDR3 bases: TGTGCCAGCAGCCACCCGACAGGTGGAGATACGCAGTATTTT.

This sequence joins TRBV11-2 and TRBJ2-2, with unresolved D. This CDR3 is built from 14 residues. CDR1 and CDR2 (germline): SGHAT, FQNNGV. Trimming cost V 2 bases and J 7 bases, with 11 bases left between them. The CDR3 coding sequence is TGTGCCAGCAGCTTAATGGCACTTGTCGGGGAGCTGTTTTTT. Amino acids: CASSLMALVGELFF. The full variable domain, with the rest looked up from reference TRBV11-2 and TRBJ2-2, is EAGVAQSPRYKIIEKRQSVAFWCNPISGHATLYWYQQILGQGPKLLIQFQNNGVVDDSQLPKDRFSAERLKGVDSTLKIQPAKLEDSAVYLCASSLMALVGELFFGEGSRLTVL.

The chain combines TRBV2 with TRBJ1-5; no reliable D call. CDR3 length: 13 residues. The germline V gene has CDR1 SNHLY and CDR2 FYNNEI. V lost 8 bases and J lost 4, with 12 bases in between. The CDR3, as DNA: TGTGCCAGCCAGACGGAAGGAAATCAGCCCCAGCATTTT. It yields the protein CASQTEGNQPQHF.

V is TRBV6-4 and J is TRBJ1-1, with 9 bases matching TRBD1. This CDR3 comprises 17 residues. Germline lookup yields CDR1 MRHNA and CDR2 SNTAGT. The V segment lost 0 bases and the J segment 4 bases; nucleotides outside the gene matches: 9. Here the CDR3 DNA reads TGTGCCAGCAGTGACTCGAGGGACAGGGACGGACGCACTGAAGCTTTCTTT. Translated: CASSDSRDRDGRTEAFF.

The gene calls are TRBV7-2 and TRBJ1-1, with D unclear. Trimming removed 10 bases at V and 10 bases at J, with 16 bases between. There are 11 residues in the CDR3. Germline V lookup: CDR1 SGHTA, CDR2 FQGNSA. This chain's CDR3 is CATELGRRAFF. The CDR3 DNA reads TGTGCCACAGAATTGGGTAGACGAGCTTTCTTT.

The V gene is TRBV7-2, the J gene TRBJ2-5; D gene ambiguous. The CDR3 contains 12 residues. Per germline, CDR1 SGHTA and CDR2 FQGNSA. Trimming left V 1 base short and J 5 bases short, with 5 bases between. The CDR3 DNA follows: TGTGCCAGCAGCTTAGATCGGGAGACCCAGTACTTC. Protein product: CASSLDRETQYF.

The chain recombines TRBV28 with TRBJ1-6; D is uncertain. V was shortened by 7 bases and J by 1 base, with 11 bases between the two germline ends. Germline CDR1 is MDHEN and CDR2 is SYDVKM. This CDR3 is 15 amino acids long. The CDR3 is CASTQGRSYNSPLHF. CDR3 in DNA: TGTGCCAGCACCCAAGGTCGTTCCTATAATTCACCCCTCCACTTT. The complete variable domain, with remaining parts taken from reference TRBV28 and TRBJ1-6, reads DVKVTQSSRYLVKRTGEKVFLECVQDMDHENMFWYRQDPGLGLRLIYFSYDVKMKEKGDIPEGYSVSREKKERFSLILESASTNQTSMYLCASTQGRSYNSPLHFGNGTRLTVT.